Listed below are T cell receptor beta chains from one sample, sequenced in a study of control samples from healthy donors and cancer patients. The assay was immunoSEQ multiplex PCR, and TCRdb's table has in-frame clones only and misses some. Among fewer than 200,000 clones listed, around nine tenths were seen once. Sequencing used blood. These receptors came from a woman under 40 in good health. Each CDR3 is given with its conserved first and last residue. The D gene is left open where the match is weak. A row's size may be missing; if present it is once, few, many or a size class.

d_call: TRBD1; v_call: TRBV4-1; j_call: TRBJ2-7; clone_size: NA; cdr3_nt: TGCGCCAGCAGCCTGGGCCCCCCGGGACAGGGAGCCTACGAGCAGTACTTC; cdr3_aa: CASSLGPPGQGAYEQYF
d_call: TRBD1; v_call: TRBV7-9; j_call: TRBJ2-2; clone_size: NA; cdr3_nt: TGTGCCAGCAGCCAAACAGACAGGGCCGGGGAGCTGTTTTTT; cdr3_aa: CASSQTDRAGELFF
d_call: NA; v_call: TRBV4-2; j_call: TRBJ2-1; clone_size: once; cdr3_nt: TGTGCCAGCAGCCAAGTTGCGGGACACGACTACAATGAGCAGTTCTTC; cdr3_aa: CASSQVAGHDYNEQFF
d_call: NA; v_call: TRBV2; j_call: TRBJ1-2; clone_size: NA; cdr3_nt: TGTGCCAGCAGTCCTACATGGTTAGATGGCTACACCTTC; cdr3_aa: CASSPTWLDGYTF
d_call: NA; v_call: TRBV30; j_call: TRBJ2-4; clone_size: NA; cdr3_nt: TGTGCCTGGAGTACTGGTACGGCAAAAAACATTCAGTACTTC; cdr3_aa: CAWSTGTAKNIQYF
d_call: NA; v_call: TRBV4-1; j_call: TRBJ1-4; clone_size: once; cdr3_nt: TGCGCCAGCAGCCAAGTGCAGGGTCTGGAAAAACTGTTTTTT; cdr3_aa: CASSQVQGLEKLFF
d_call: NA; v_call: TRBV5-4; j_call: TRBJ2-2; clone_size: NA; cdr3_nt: TGTGCCAGCAGCTTGGGGCAGGGACCCGGGGAGCTGTTTTTT; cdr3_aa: CASSLGQGPGELFF
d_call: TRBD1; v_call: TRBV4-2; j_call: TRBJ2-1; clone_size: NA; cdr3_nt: TGTGCCAGCGAAGCCCCCGGACAGGGTGATGAGCAGTTCTTC; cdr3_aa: CASEAPGQGDEQFF
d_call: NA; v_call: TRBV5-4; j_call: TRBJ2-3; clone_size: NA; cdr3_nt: TGTGCCAGCAGCTGGGGTCTTGGGGTGAACCCGTCTACTAGCACAGATACGCAGTATTTT; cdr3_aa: CASSWGLGVNPSTSTDTQYF
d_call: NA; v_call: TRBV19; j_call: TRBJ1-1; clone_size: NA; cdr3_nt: TGTGCCAGTAGTCCGGGCGGCGGGGCCTTGAACACTGAAGCTTTCTTT; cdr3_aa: CASSPGGGALNTEAFF
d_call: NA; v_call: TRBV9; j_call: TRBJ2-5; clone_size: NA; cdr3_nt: TGTGCCAGCAGCGTCGGCGGGGCCGGCGGGGAGACCCAGTACTTC; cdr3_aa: CASSVGGAGGETQYF
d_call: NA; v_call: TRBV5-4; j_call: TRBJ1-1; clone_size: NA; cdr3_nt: TGTGCCAGCAGCTTCCCTTCCCAGCACACTGAAGCTTTCTTT; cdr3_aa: CASSFPSQHTEAFF
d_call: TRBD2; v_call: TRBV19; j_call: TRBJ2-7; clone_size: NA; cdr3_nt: TGTGCCAGTACCCTAACTAGCGGGAGCTCCTACGAGCAGTACTTC; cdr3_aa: CASTLTSGSSYEQYF
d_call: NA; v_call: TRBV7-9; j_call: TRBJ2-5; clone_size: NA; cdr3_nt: TGTGCCAGCACCGGACCGGCCGGAGGGGAGACCCAGTACTTC; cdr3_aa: CASTGPAGGETQYF
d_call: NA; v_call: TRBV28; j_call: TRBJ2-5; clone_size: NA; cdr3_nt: TGTGCCACAGGGGGGGAGACCCAGTACTTC; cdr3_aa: CATGGETQYF
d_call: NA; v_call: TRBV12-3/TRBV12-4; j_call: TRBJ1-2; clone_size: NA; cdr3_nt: TGTGCCAGCAAAGGGCCCACAGGGAATGGCTACACCTTC; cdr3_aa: CASKGPTGNGYTF
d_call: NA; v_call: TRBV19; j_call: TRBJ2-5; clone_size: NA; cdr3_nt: TGTGCCAGTAGTATGGGTAGGGCCCAGACCCAGTACTTC; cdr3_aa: CASSMGRAQTQYF
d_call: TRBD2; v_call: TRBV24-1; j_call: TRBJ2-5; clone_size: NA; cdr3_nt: TGTGCCACCAGTGACCCCCTACTGGGGGAGGGAGAGACCCAGTACTTC; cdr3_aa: CATSDPLLGEGETQYF
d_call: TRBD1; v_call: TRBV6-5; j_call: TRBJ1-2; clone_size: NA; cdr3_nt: TGTGCCAGCACTCAACAGGGGTACTATGGCTACACCTTC; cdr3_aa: CASTQQGYYGYTF
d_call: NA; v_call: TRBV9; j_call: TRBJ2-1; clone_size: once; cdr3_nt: TGTGCCAGCAGGCCCGACAGTTCGGCGGAGCAGTTCTTC; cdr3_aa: CASRPDSSAEQFF
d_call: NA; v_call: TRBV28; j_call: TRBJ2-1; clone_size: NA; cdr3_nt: TGTGCCAGCAGGACGCCTACACAGGAAAGATTCTTCTTC; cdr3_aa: CASRTPTQERFFF
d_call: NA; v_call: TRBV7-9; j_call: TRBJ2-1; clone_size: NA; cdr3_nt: TGTGCCAGCAGCTTACTTGGATACCGAATCTTC; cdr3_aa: CASSLLGYRIF
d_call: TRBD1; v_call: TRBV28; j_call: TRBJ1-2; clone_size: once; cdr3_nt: TGTGCCAGCAGTCCAGAAGGGAGAACAGGGGGGATCTATGGCTACACCTTC; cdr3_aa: CASSPEGRTGGIYGYTF
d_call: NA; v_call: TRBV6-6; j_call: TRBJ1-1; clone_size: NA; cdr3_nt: TGTGCCAGCAGTTACTCCAAAAGGCAGACTGAAGCTTTCTTT; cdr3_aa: CASSYSKRQTEAFF
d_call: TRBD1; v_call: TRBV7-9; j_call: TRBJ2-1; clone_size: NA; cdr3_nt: TGTGCCAGCAGCTTCGGGACAGGGGGCTACAATGAGCAGTTCTTC; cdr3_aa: CASSFGTGGYNEQFF
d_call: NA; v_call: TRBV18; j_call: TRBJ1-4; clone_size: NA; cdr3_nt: TGTGCCAGCTCGTCCCGGACGGTCGCAACTAATGAAAAACTGTTTTTT; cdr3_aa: CASSSRTVATNEKLFF
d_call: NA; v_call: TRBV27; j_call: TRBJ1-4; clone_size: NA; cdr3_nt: TGTGCCAGCAGTTTAACGGCAGATGAAAAACTGTTTTTT; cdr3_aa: CASSLTADEKLFF
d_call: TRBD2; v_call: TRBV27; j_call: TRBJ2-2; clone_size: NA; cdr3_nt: TGTGCCAGCAGTTTATATGGACTAGCGGGAGTGGGGACCGGGGAGCTGTTTTTT; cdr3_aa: CASSLYGLAGVGTGELFF
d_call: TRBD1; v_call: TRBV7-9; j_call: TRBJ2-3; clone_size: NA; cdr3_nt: TGTGCCAGCAGCCCGGGACAGAGCACAGATACGCAGTATTTT; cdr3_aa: CASSPGQSTDTQYF
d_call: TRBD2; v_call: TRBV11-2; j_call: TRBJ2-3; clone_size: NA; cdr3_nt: TGTGCCAGCAGCCCTGGGACTAGCGGGGATTACACAGATACGCAGTATTTT; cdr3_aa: CASSPGTSGDYTDTQYF
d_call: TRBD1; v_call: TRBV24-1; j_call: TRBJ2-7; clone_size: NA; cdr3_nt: TGTGCCACCAGTGACCGCGCGACAGGGAACTACGAGCAGTACTTC; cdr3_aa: CATSDRATGNYEQYF
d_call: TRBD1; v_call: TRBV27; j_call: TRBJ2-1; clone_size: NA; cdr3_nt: TGTGCCAGCAGTTTGGTGAGACAGGGGGCGGGAAGAGGCAATGAGCAGTTCTTC; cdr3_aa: CASSLVRQGAGRGNEQFF
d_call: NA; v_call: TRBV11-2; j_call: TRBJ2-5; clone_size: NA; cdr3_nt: TGTGCCAGCAGCCCCGGCCCGGAGGCAGGAGAGACCCAGTACTTC; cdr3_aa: CASSPGPEAGETQYF
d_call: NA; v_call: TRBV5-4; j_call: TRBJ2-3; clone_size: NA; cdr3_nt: TGTGCCAGCTCCGGAATCGGGGGCACAGATACGCAGTATTTT; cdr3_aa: CASSGIGGTDTQYF
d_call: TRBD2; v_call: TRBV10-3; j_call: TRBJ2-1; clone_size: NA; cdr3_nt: TGTGCCATCAGTGGGACTAGCGGGAGGAATGAGCAGTTCTTC; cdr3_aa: CAISGTSGRNEQFF
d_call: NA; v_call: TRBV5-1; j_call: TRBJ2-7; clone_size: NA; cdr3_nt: TGCGCCAGCAGCTTGGCCCCAGGGTTTTACGAGCAGTACTTC; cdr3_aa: CASSLAPGFYEQYF
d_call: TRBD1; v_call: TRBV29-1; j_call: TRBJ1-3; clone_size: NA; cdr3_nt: TGCAGCGTTGGACAGGGGGGCAGTGGAAACACCATATATTTT; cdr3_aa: CSVGQGGSGNTIYF
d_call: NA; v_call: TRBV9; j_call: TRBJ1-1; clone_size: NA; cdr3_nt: TGTGCCAGCAGCCCTATAACAGGGCTGCCTTTCTTT; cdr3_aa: CASSPITGLPFF
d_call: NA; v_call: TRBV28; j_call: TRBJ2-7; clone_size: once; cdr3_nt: TGTGCCAGCATAGGACCGCTATCCTACGAGCAGTACTTC; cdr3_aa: CASIGPLSYEQYF
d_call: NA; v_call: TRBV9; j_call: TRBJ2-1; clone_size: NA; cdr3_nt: TGTGCCAGCAGCGTAGCCGGGACCTCCTACAATGAGCAGTTCTTC; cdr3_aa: CASSVAGTSYNEQFF
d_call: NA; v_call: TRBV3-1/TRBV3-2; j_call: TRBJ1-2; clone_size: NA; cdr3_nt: TGTGCCATCGGACACAACGCTGGTGGCTACACCTTC; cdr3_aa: CAIGHNAGGYTF
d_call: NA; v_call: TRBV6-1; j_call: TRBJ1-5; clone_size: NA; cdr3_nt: TGTGCCAGCAGTGATTCCACAAAGGGAACTAATAGCAATCAGCCCCAGCATTTT; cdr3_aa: CASSDSTKGTNSNQPQHF
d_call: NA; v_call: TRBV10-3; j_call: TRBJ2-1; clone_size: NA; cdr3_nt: TGTGCCATCAGAACCTCAGGGGACAATGAGCAGTTCTTC; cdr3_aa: CAIRTSGDNEQFF
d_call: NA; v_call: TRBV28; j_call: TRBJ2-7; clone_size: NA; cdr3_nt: TGTGCCAGCAGTCGCGCTGAAACAGCGACCGACGGGCAGTACTTC; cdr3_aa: CASSRAETATDGQYF